Listed here is a single T cell receptor (beta chain). Sequencing used immunoSEQ multiplex PCR; TCRdb keeps in-frame clones, though not all of them. The repertoire holds tens of thousands of clones, with roughly 88% as singletons. This sample was included in a study of blood T cell repertoires in COVID-19. V was trimmed by 5 bases and J by 4 bases, leaving 17 bases between them. The CDR3 runs 15 residues. Germline CDR1 SEHNR, CDR2 FQNEAQ (reference sequence). The TCR comes from a man aged 45 to 65 with active or convalescent COVID-19. V and J are TRBV7-9 and TRBJ1-1; D is unresolved. The sequencing sample was made of peripheral blood. In DNA, the CDR3 is TGTGCCAGCAGCGGGATCGGGAAGGCGAGCACTGAAGCTTTCTTT. It encodes CASSGIGKASTEAFF. Supplemented by reference TRBV7-9 and TRBJ1-1, the full variable domain reads DTGVSQNPRHKITKRGQNVTFRCDPISEHNRLYWYRQTLGQGPEFLTYFQNEAQLEKSRLLSDRFSAERPKGSFSTLEIQRTEQGDSAMYLCASSGIGKASTEAFFGQGTRLTVV.